The 8 T cell receptor beta chains below were found in one sample sequenced in a study of T cell responses to AZD1222 COVID-19 vaccine. This table comes from immunoSEQ multiplex PCR, and its TCRdb copy is limited to in-frame clones, with some not included. The sample lists about 110,000 clones, over 85% seen once, with 2% to 3% in the top ten. The sample in question was peripheral blood, obtained 28 days after the second AZD1222 dose. These receptors all stem from an adult who received the AZD1222 COVID-19 vaccine.

This rearrangement joins TRBV9 to TRBJ1-1, with a weak D call TRBD1 (5 bases). The CDR3 totals 15 residues. Per germline, CDR1 SGDLS and CDR2 YYNGEE. Deletions cut 4 bases from V and 1 base from J, with 14 bases between. The CDR3 DNA follows: TGTGCCAGCAGCTTGGGACCCTCTGGGAACACTGAAGCTTTCTTT. Its protein is CASSLGPSGNTEAFF. Combining the CDR3 with reference TRBV9 and TRBJ1-1 gives the whole variable domain DSGVTQTPKHLITATGQRVTLRCSPRSGDLSVYWYQQSLDQGLQFLIQYYNGEERAKGNILERFSAQQFPDLHSELNLSSLELGDSALYFCASSLGPSGNTEAFFGQGTRLTVV.

The gene calls are TRBV5-4 and TRBJ2-3, with D maybe TRBD2 (7 bases). The germline V gene encodes CDR1 SGHNT and CDR2 YYREEE (reference sequence). The ends were cut back, 2 bases at V and 3 bases at J, with 13 bases in the middle. The CDR3 consists of 15 residues. CDR3 coding DNA: TGTGCCAGCAGCTTCGCGGGGGCTCGGACAGATACGCAGTATTTT. Translation gives CASSFAGARTDTQYF.

The chain employs TRBV11-1 and TRBJ1-1; 8 bases fit TRBD1. Germline loops: CDR1 SGHAT, CDR2 FQDESV (reference sequence). This CDR3 contains 15 residues. V dropped 6 bases and J dropped 1; count of bases not matched to a gene: 7. The CDR3 here is CASRQRGTGNTEAFF. In nucleotides, the CDR3 is TGTGCCAGCAGGCAAAGAGGGACAGGGAACACTGAAGCTTTCTTT.

The chain links TRBV2 to TRBJ2-1; 8 nucleotides line up with TRBD2. The length of the CDR3 is 14 residues. Trimming removed 8 bases from V and 4 bases from J; junction bases left unmatched: 7. In germline, CDR1 is SNHLY, CDR2 FYNNEI. The CDR3 DNA reads TGTGCCAGCGCCGGGACTAGAGTGTACAATGAGCAGTTCTTC. Residues: CASAGTRVYNEQFF.

The rearrangement joins TRBV10-1 to TRBJ2-5; a possible D gene is TRBD2 (7 bases). CDR1 is WNHNN and CDR2 is SYGVQD in the germline V gene (reference sequence). Trimming pared 5 bases from V and 5 bases from J, leaving 15 bases between. The CDR3 runs to 14 residues. CDR3 region: CASSKPGGLETQYF. CDR3 bases: TGCGCCAGCAGTAAGCCGGGGGGCCTTGAGACCCAGTACTTC.

This clone was observed a single time. The chain carries TRBV19 and TRBJ2-7; TRBD2 is a possible D gene (7 bases). The CDR3 covers 16 residues. Germline-derived CDR1 and CDR2 are LNHDA and SQIVND (reference sequence). Trimming took off 4 bases at V and 6 bases at J, with 22 bases between the two ends. CDR3 in DNA: TGTGCCAGTAGTACCCGGGGGGACAAACTCCCGTCCGAGCAGTACTTC. Protein product: CASSTRGDKLPSEQYF.

This clone was detected only a few times. The V gene is TRBV19, the J gene TRBJ2-7, with 7 bases lining up with TRBD1. CDR1 is LNHDA and CDR2 is SQIVND in the germline V gene (reference sequence). CDR3 length equals 13 residues. V was clipped by 3 bases and J by 3 bases; unmatched bases: 2. The DNA of the CDR3 is TGTGCCAGTAGTATCGGACAGGTCTACGAGCAGTACTTC. It encodes CASSIGQVYEQYF. The variable domain in full, with the rest retrieved from reference TRBV19 and TRBJ2-7, is DGGITQSPKYLFRKEGQNVTLSCEQNLNHDAMYWYRQDPGQGLRLIYYSQIVNDFQKGDIAEGYSVSREKKESFPLTVTSAQKNPTAFYLCASSIGQVYEQYFGPGTRLTVT.

CDR3 loop: CASSQWGGTITYEQYF. For the CDR3, the DNA is TGCGCCAGCAGTCAATGGGGGGGGACTATCACCTACGAGCAGTACTTC. The chain is built from TRBV23-1 and TRBJ2-7; 7 positions match TRBD2. TRBV23-1 is an ORF, with its function uncertain. Germline trimming cut 1 base from V and 2 bases from J; bases unmatched to any gene: 8. The CDR3 runs to 16 residues.